This passage covers 10 T cell receptor beta chains from one sample sequenced in a study of regulatory T cells in long-lasting Graves disease. The time point is: newly diagnosed GD, antithyroid drugs for less than 3 months. Isolated PBMC RNA provided the starting material for the TCR library. Investigators prepared the TCR beta libraries by applying iRepertoire HTBI primers and Arm-PCR of CDR3 regions. In TCRdb, the multiplex PCR reads were re-called with MiXCR into one record per CDR3 protein. The profile covers roughly 400,000 distinct CDR3 sequences, with about 15% appearing a single time and roughly 7.7% taken by the ten largest. The same sample was also studied in work on T cells in Graves' hyperthyroidism and ophthalmopathy.

Material: peripheral blood mononuclear cells (PBMCs), obtained at new diagnosis, from a patient treated with antithyroid drugs. The origin of the receptors is a woman in her 40s with Graves disease.

This clonotype was seen at least ten times. The chain employs TRBV29-1 and TRBJ2-5; 10 bases map to TRBD2. This CDR3 is built from 14 residues. Germline V lookup: CDR1 SQVTM, CDR2 ANQGSEA. The ends lost 7 bases at V and 6 bases at J; junction bases unmatched: 11. CDR3 amino acids: CSAPSGGAEKTQYF. CDR3 nucleotide sequence: TGCAGCGCCCCCAGCGGGGGGGCCGAAAAGACCCAGTACTTC.

This clonotype was seen at least ten times. The chain has TRBV6-2 or TRBV6-3 and TRBJ2-1, with 9 bases lining up with TRBD2. Losses at the gene ends were 2 bases for V and 0 bases for J; bases not matched to a gene: 14. CDR1 is MNHEY, CDR2 SVGEGT, per germline. The CDR3 extends over 20 amino acids. The CDR3 sequence is CASSYGLGLAGSSSYNEQFF. Here the CDR3 DNA reads TGTGCCAGCAGTTACGGGTTGGGTCTAGCGGGATCCAGCTCCTACAATGAGCAGTTCTTC.

This clonotype was detected ten times or more. The V call is TRBV5-1, the J call TRBJ2-1; 8 nucleotides align to TRBD1. V dropped 0 bases and J dropped 8; count of bases not matched to a gene: 4. Germline values: CDR1 SGHRS, CDR2 YFSETQ. CDR3 length equals 14 residues. DNA of the CDR3: TGCGCCAGCAGCTTGGGACAGGGGTCGGATGAGCAGTTCTTC. This sequence encodes CASSLGQGSDEQFF. Together with reference TRBV5-1 and TRBJ2-1, the CDR3 gives the full variable domain: KAGVTQTPRYLIKTRGQQVTLSCSPISGHRSVSWYQQTPGQGLQFLFEYFSETQRNKGNFPGRFSGRQFSNSRSEMNVSTLELGDSALYLCASSLGQGSDEQFFGPGTRLTVL.

J is TRBJ2-7 and V is TRBV6-5, with 7 bases aligning to TRBD1. With V trimmed by 2 bases and J by 6 bases, 13 bases remained unmatched. The CDR3 is 16 residues long. The germline gives CDR1 MNHEY, CDR2 SVGAGI. The CDR3: CASSYTRTGMVSEQYF. The DNA for the CDR3 is TGTGCCAGCAGTTACACTCGGACAGGAATGGTGAGCGAGCAGTACTTC.

The table lists this clonotype with a few counts. This chain links TRBV7-2 with TRBJ1-5; no clear D gene. The V gene's germline CDR1 is SGHTA and CDR2 FQGNSA. Trimming took 1 base from V and 4 from J, leaving 11 bases between them. CDR3 length: 15 residues. CDR3 nucleotides: TGTGCCAGCAGCTTAGAGCCCCTCCCGAATCAGCCCCAGCATTTT. Residues: CASSLEPLPNQPQHF.

The sample holds many counts of this clonotype. The chain has TRBV27 and TRBJ2-7; D gene ambiguous. Looked up from germline, CDR1 is MNHEY and CDR2 is SMNVEV (reference sequence). The CDR3 spans 14 residues. V was clipped by 10 bases and J by 6 bases, with 22 bases between them. The CDR3 is CATKNLGTPGEQYF. The CDR3, as DNA: TGTGCCACCAAAAATCTCGGCACCCCGGGCGAGCAGTACTTC.

In the case of this clonotype: A far larger clone is one nucleotide away, so this likely arose from a read error. This rearrangement joins TRBV11-2 to TRBJ2-5, with D perhaps given as TRBD1 or TRBD2 (6 bases each). The J call is uncertain, as TRBJ2-1 better fits the DNA end. CDR1 SGHAT and CDR2 FQNNGV come from the germline V gene. The CDR3 extends over 16 amino acids. In DNA, the CDR3 is TGTGCCAGCAGCTTAGATCAGGGGACTTCCTGCAATGAGCAGTTCTTC. This sequence encodes CASSLDQGTSCNEQFF.

A note on this clonotype: Its ends do not fully match the called genes, so a read error is possible. This chain uses TRBV28 with TRBJ1-6; 8 nucleotides align to TRBD1. The CDR3 sequence is 14 residues long. The germline V gene has CDR1 MDHEN and CDR2 SYDVKM. CDR3 nucleotide sequence: TGTGCCAGCAGTTCAGGACAGGGCGATTCACCCCCCCACTTT. Its protein is CASSSGQGDSPPHF.

The V gene is TRBV15, the J gene TRBJ2-2; D not resolved. V was clipped by 0 bases and J by 6 bases, with 8 bases between them. The CDR3 consists of 14 residues. Germline V gene sequence: CDR1 LNHNV, CDR2 YYDKDF (reference sequence). The CDR3 here is CATSRDVRAGELFF. Written as DNA, the CDR3 is TGTGCCACCAGCAGAGATGTCCGGGCCGGGGAGCTGTTTTTT.

CDR3 coding DNA: TGCAGTGCTATCGTGGGGGAGGGCCGTGAGACCCAGTACTTC. Residues: CSAIVGEGRETQYF. The genes are TRBV20-1 and TRBJ2-5; 7 bases align to TRBD2. CDR3 length: 14 residues. V shed 4 bases, J shed 5 bases, and the junction held 10 bases outside the gene matches. CDR1 and CDR2 from the germline V gene are DFQATT and SNEGSKA (reference sequence).